The 15 T cell receptor beta chains given below trace back to one sample, sequenced in a study of T cells in Graves' hyperthyroidism and ophthalmopathy. There were TCR beta CDR3 regions amplified from RNA transcripts. First-round RT-PCR targeting the TCR CDR3 was performed with the HTBI primer set. TCRdb re-analysed the multiplex PCR reads in MiXCR, keeping a single row per CDR3 protein. This table has fewer than 750,000 distinct CDR3 sequences, about 43% appearing once. Material for sequencing was peripheral blood or thyroid tissue (not recorded which). The receptors were gathered from a woman between 18 and 29 years old with Graves' hyperthyroidism.

This clonotype was detected ten times or more. The gene calls are TRBV11-2 and TRBJ2-5; 7 bases match TRBD2. Germline-derived CDR1 and CDR2 are SGHAT and FQNNGV. V was clipped by 1 base and J by 4 bases; unmatched bases: 9. There are 16 residues in the CDR3. The CDR3 region has the DNA TGTGCCAGCAGCTTAGGTATGCGGGAGAGAAGAGAGACCCAGTACTTC. Its translation is CASSLGMRERRETQYF.

This clonotype came up many times. The CDR3 loop is CSAGGGTDNQPQHF. The DNA for the CDR3 is TGCAGTGCGGGTGGTGGGACAGACAATCAGCCCCAGCATTTT. The V gene is TRBV20-1, the J gene TRBJ1-5, with TRBD1 identical over 7 bases. The CDR3 extends over 14 amino acids. From germline, CDR1 is DFQATT and CDR2 SNEGSKA (reference sequence). V dropped 6 bases and J dropped 3; count of bases not matched to a gene: 8.

The V call is TRBV25-1, the J call TRBJ2-7; TRBD1 aligns across 10 bases. The CDR3 contains 15 residues. CDR1 is MGHDK and CDR2 is SYGVNS in the germline V gene. CDR3 DNA: TGTGCTAGAGATTACGGGGACAGGGGATACTACGAGCAGTACTTC. It yields the protein CARDYGDRGYYEQYF.

This clonotype appeared many times. The chain uses TRBV12-3 or TRBV12-4 and TRBJ2-7, with TRBD1 matching 9 bases. There are 13 residues in the CDR3. Trimming cost V 5 bases and J 3 bases; bases outside gene matches: 2. The CDR3 spells CASSEDRGYEQYF. CDR3 DNA sequence: TGTGCCAGCAGTGAGGACAGGGGCTACGAGCAGTACTTC.

The chain uses TRBV12-3 or TRBV12-4 and TRBJ1-2; D gene ambiguous. The length of the CDR3 is 13 residues. V was trimmed by 4 bases and J by 0 bases, leaving 6 bases between them. The DNA for the CDR3 is TGTGCCAGCAGTTGGCGATCTAACTATGGCTACACCTTC. Its translation: CASSWRSNYGYTF.

The chain has TRBV18 and TRBJ1-1; TRBD1 matches at 7 bases. V was pared by 3 bases and J by 4 bases, with 8 bases of the junction left unmatched. The length of the CDR3 is 15 residues. Germline-derived CDR1 and CDR2 are KGHSH and LQKENI. In DNA form, the CDR3 reads TGTGCCAGCTCACCTGCCGCAGGGGGGACCACTGAAGCTTTCTTT. Encoded protein: CASSPAAGGTTEAFF. Based on the CDR3 plus reference TRBV18 and TRBJ1-1, the full variable domain is NAGVMQNPRHLVRRRGQEARLRCSPMKGHSHVYWYRQLPEEGLKFMVYLQKENIIDESGMPKERFSAEFPKEGPSILRIQQVVRGDSAAYFCASSPAAGGTTEAFFGQGTRLTVV.

A few counts support this clonotype. This chain joins TRBV3-2 and TRBJ1-1; TRBD1, the D gene given by the table, was not confirmed from the DNA. TRBV3-2 is a listed pseudogene. This CDR3 region has 13 residues. CDR3 in DNA: TGTGCCAGCCGGTCTACAGGGAACACTGAAGCTTTCTTT. Its protein product is CASRSTGNTEAFF.

This clonotype came up once. The gene calls are TRBV20-1 and TRBJ2-1, with a tentative D call TRBD1 (5 bases). Germline assignment: CDR1 DFQATT and CDR2 SNEGSKA (reference sequence). This CDR3 is built from 14 residues. Trimming took off 1 base at V and 3 bases at J, with 10 bases between the two ends. The CDR3 bases are TGCAGTGCTAGAGTACGCGGACACTACAATGAGCAGTTCTTC. Translating it yields CSARVRGHYNEQFF.

This clonotype appeared a single time. A much larger clone differs by one base, so this may be a read error. Here the CDR3 omits its conserved ending phenylalanine or tryptophan, so a read error is the likely source. The chain carries TRBV20-1 and TRBJ2-7, with D unresolved. Germline V gene sequence: CDR1 DFQATT, CDR2 SNEGSKA (reference sequence). Trimming took off 7 bases at V and 7 bases at J, with 14 bases between the two ends. CDR3 size: 11 residues. CDR3 loop: CSVSDLREQYL. The CDR3 region has the DNA TGCAGTGTTTCAGATCTCAGGGAGCAGTACCTC.

The chain carries TRBV13 and TRBJ1-1; 7 bases line up with TRBD1. The germline V gene has CDR1 PRHDT and CDR2 FYEKMQ (reference sequence). V was pared by 0 bases and J by 8 bases, with 15 bases of the junction left unmatched. The CDR3 sequence is 17 residues long. CDR3 sequence (DNA): TGTGCCAGCAGCTTAGGCATAGGGACAGTTCCTCGGGCGGAAGCTTTCTTT. Translating gives CASSLGIGTVPRAEAFF.

This clonotype was seen repeatedly, ten times or more. The gene calls are TRBV29-1 and TRBJ2-7; 9 bases align to TRBD1. Germline CDR1 SQVTM, CDR2 ANQGSEA. This CDR3 comprises 12 residues. Unmatched junction bases numbered 2, after V lost 6 bases and J lost 2 bases. The CDR3 bases are TGCAGCGTGACAGGGGGAACCTACGAGCAGTACTTC. Translation gives CSVTGGTYEQYF.

The chain links TRBV4-3 to TRBJ2-3; tentative D call: TRBD1 (5 bases). V lost 0 bases, J lost 1 base, and 8 bases lay in between. Per germline, CDR1 LGHNA and CDR2 YSLEER. The CDR3 spans 15 residues. The CDR3 DNA is TGCGCCAGCAGCCAAGACAGGGTGGGCACAGATACGCAGTATTTT. It translates to CASSQDRVGTDTQYF.

This clonotype was observed many times. The V call is TRBV7-8, the J call TRBJ1-1; 8 bases are a match to TRBD1. The CDR3 sequence is 13 residues long. J gave up 11 bases and V 3 bases, and 8 bases lay outside the gene matches. Germline V gives CDR1 SGHVS, CDR2 FQNEAQ. The CDR3 protein is CASSFRQGILAFF. CDR3 coding DNA: TGTGCCAGCAGCTTTAGACAGGGGATTTTGGCTTTCTTT.

This rearrangement joins TRBV24-1 to TRBJ2-1, with TRBD2 identical over 7 bases. There are 16 residues in the CDR3. With V trimmed by 1 base and J by 5 bases, 7 bases remained unmatched. Germline V gives CDR1 KGHDR, CDR2 SFDVKD. DNA for the CDR3: TGTGCCACCAGTGATTTAGGTGGGAGGGCCGACAATGAGCAGTTCTTC. Amino acids: CATSDLGGRADNEQFF.

This clonotype was seen at least ten times. This chain links TRBV4-3 with TRBJ2-5, with TRBD1 identical over 11 bases. Germline trimming cut 1 base from V and 4 bases from J; bases unmatched to any gene: 5. CDR1 and CDR2 from the germline V gene are LGHNA and YSLEER. The CDR3 loop spans 16 amino acids. The CDR3 spells CASSQVGTGGGETQYF. DNA for the CDR3: TGCGCCAGCAGCCAAGTAGGGACAGGGGGTGGAGAGACCCAGTACTTC.